A single TCR beta chain is shown here with its context. This sample was taken from a study of cytomegalovirus exposure and HLA in healthy donors. Trimming cost V 0 bases and J 2 bases, with 11 bases left between them. This CDR3 has 16 residues. The germline CDR1 and CDR2 sequences are GTSNPN and SVGIG (reference sequence). 60 Vbeta and 13 Jbeta primers were used in PCR. Profiled with immunoSEQ multiplex PCR; TCRdb holds only in-frame clones, not every one. The repertoire includes 200,000 to 250,000 clones, around four fifths of them detected once, and more than 0.5% sits in the top ten. The genes are TRBV30 and TRBJ2-6; D is possibly TRBD2 (6 bases). What was sequenced was PBMCs. The receptor comes from a middle-aged woman in good health and CMV-seronegative. CDR3 in DNA: TGTGCCTGGAGTGTACGGGGGTTACCTGGGGCCAACGTCCTGACTTTC. It translates to CAWSVRGLPGANVLTF.